Sequencing of this T cell receptor beta chain was carried out in a study of T cell responses to AZD1222 COVID-19 vaccine. Assay: immunoSEQ multiplex PCR; the TCRdb copy retains only in-frame clones and omits some. The table includes approximately 180,000 clones, about 92% detected once. As for this clone: As yet, its antigen is unknown.

General observations from the study: Nearly half of unique spike-specific TCRs reportedly avoided B.1.351 and B.1.1.7 mutated regions. A mostly white British donor set with more females was recruited, and clonal diversity was possibly underestimated.

This CDR3 is 14 amino acids long. Trimming took 4 bases from V and 1 from J, leaving 10 bases between them. Germline lookup yields CDR1 LGHDT and CDR2 YNNKEL (reference sequence). The source of this sequence is an adult in good health. The sample consisted of peripheral blood, taken on day 0 of AZD1222 vaccination. V gene TRBV3-1 (or the pseudogene TRBV3-2) combines with J gene TRBJ1-1; no clear D. The CDR3 DNA reads as TGTGCCAGCAGCCGCCGACGGCAGAACACTGAAGCTTTCTTT. Translated, it gives CASSRRRQNTEAFF.